These 12 T cell receptor beta chains originate from one sample sequenced in a study of response to subunit inactivated influenza vaccine. TCRdb analysed the RT-PCR reads with MiXCR anew, one entry per CDR3 protein. The sample comprises approximately 480,000 distinct CDR3 sequences, 11% of which are singletons, and 9.5% to 15% rests with the top ten. This specimen was PBMCs from blood, taken more than 35 days after vaccination. All receptors come from a man aged 45-65 years who received an inactivated influenza vaccine.

This clonotype was seen repeatedly, ten times or more. The CDR3 loop is CSGDRGANEQFF. CDR3 in DNA: TGCAGCGGGGATAGGGGAGCAAATGAGCAGTTCTTC. The rearrangement links TRBV29-1 to TRBJ2-1; TRBD1 or TRBD2 may be the D gene (5 bases each). The CDR3 has 12 residues. In germline, CDR1 is SQVTM, CDR2 ANQGSEA. V was trimmed by 7 bases and J by 7 bases, leaving 14 bases between them.

CDR3 in DNA: TGTGCCAGCAGTGAATCCGGGCGCGGGATCGCCACAGATACGCAGTATTTT. It codes for CASSESGRGIATDTQYF. The genes are TRBV25-1 and TRBJ2-3; TRBD2 might be the D (6 bases). There are 17 residues in the CDR3. The V end was cut by 1 base, the J end by 2 bases, with 16 bases between. Looked up from germline, CDR1 is MGHDK and CDR2 is SYGVNS.

This clonotype was recorded at least ten times. V is TRBV28 and J is TRBJ2-7; perhaps TRBD1 as D (5 bases). Trimming pared 6 bases from V and 0 bases from J, leaving 12 bases between. Looked up from germline, CDR1 is MDHEN and CDR2 is SYDVKM. The CDR3 extends over 14 amino acids. The CDR3 bases are TGTGCCAGCAGAGGGGCAGGGAACTCCTACGAGCAGTACTTC. Amino acid sequence: CASRGAGNSYEQYF.

Many counts were recorded for this clonotype. This chain joins TRBV29-1 and TRBJ2-7, with D possibly matching TRBD2 (6 bases). V lost 6 bases to trimming and J lost 4 bases, with 25 bases between them. Germline CDR1 and CDR2: SQVTM and ANQGSEA. The CDR3 length is 16 residues. The CDR3 protein is CSVGTSMRGRSYEQYF. The CDR3 DNA is TGCAGCGTCGGTACTTCCATGCGGGGACGGTCGTACGAGCAGTACTTC.

This clonotype was counted many times. V gene TRBV20-1 combines with J gene TRBJ2-2, with TRBD2 identical over 9 bases. The germline CDR1 and CDR2 sequences are DFQATT and SNEGSKA (reference sequence). The junction had 11 bases not matched to a gene; V was cut back by 4 bases and J by 8 bases. CDR3 length: 15 amino acids. The CDR3 sequence is CSATLGLARRGELFF. The CDR3, as DNA: TGCAGTGCTACGCTGGGACTAGCCCGACGAGGGGAGCTGTTTTTT.

This clonotype has ten or more counts. The chain uses TRBV5-1 and TRBJ1-2; D gene unclear. The V end lost 5 bases, the J end lost 2 bases, and 10 bases lay between the germline ends. CDR1 SGHRS and CDR2 YFSETQ come from the germline V gene. This CDR3 comprises 13 residues. Here the CDR3 reads CASRDQENYGYTF. CDR3 nucleotide sequence: TGCGCCAGCAGGGATCAGGAGAACTATGGCTACACCTTC.

This clonotype has at least ten counts. The V call is TRBV29-1, the J call TRBJ1-1; possible D gene TRBD1, 5 bases. Germline V gives CDR1 SQVTM, CDR2 ANQGSEA. Trimming removed 6 bases from V and 1 base from J, with 15 bases in between. The CDR3 length is 14 residues. DNA of the CDR3: TGCAGCGTCGCCCCAGCGGGACCGAACACTGAAGCTTTCTTT. It specifies CSVAPAGPNTEAFF.

This clonotype was seen only a few times. V usage is TRBV12-5 and J usage is TRBJ1-1; TRBD1 matches at 7 bases. The CDR3 sequence is 14 residues long. Germline V CDR1 and CDR2: LGHNT, FRNRAP. V dropped 1 base and J dropped 3; count of bases not matched to a gene: 2. The CDR3, as DNA: TGTGCTAGTGGTTTGGCGCAGGGGGACACTGAAGCTTTCTTT. Its protein product is CASGLAQGDTEAFF.

J is TRBJ2-3 and V is TRBV15, with D possibly being TRBD1 (5 bases). V gave up 3 bases and J gave up 5 bases, with 15 bases separating them. There are 15 residues in the CDR3. Per germline, CDR1 LNHNV and CDR2 YYDKDF (reference sequence). The CDR3 spells CATSSAGAEGDTQYF. For the CDR3, the DNA is TGTGCCACCAGCAGTGCTGGGGCGGAAGGAGATACGCAGTATTTT.

At least ten counts were recorded for this clonotype. The rearrangement links TRBV29-1 to TRBJ2-5; 8 bases align to TRBD1. From germline, CDR1 is SQVTM and CDR2 ANQGSEA. The CDR3 loop spans 15 amino acids. The trim removed 4 bases at V and 5 bases at J, leaving 12 bases unmatched. CDR3 protein: CSVGGDRGTFETQYF. DNA for the CDR3: TGCAGCGTTGGAGGCGACAGGGGAACTTTCGAGACCCAGTACTTC.

V usage is TRBV3-1 and J usage is TRBJ2-3, with 7 bases that match TRBD1. V gave up 0 bases and J gave up 2 bases; unmatched junction bases: 5. Per germline, CDR1 LGHDT and CDR2 YNNKEL (reference sequence). The CDR3 runs to 16 residues. The CDR3 DNA reads as TGTGCCAGCAGCCAAGAAGGGGGCCATATCACAGATACGCAGTATTTT. Its translation: CASSQEGGHITDTQYF.

The CDR3 protein is CSATQGQRRQFF. CDR3 DNA sequence: TGCAGTGCTACCCAGGGACAGCGAAGACAGTTCTTC. The chain recombines TRBV20-1 with TRBJ2-1; TRBD1 matches at 7 bases. The CDR3 has 12 amino acids. Unmatched junction bases numbered 10, after V lost 4 bases and J lost 13 bases. Germline V lookup: CDR1 DFQATT, CDR2 SNEGSKA (reference sequence).